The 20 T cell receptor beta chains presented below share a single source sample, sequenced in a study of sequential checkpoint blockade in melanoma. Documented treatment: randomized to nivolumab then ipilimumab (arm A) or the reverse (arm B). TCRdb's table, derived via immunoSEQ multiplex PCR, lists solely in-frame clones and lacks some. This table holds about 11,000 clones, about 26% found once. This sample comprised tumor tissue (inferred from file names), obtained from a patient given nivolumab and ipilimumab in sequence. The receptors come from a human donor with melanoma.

The CDR3 loop is CSVAITENIQYF. In nucleotides, the CDR3 is TGCAGCGTGGCGATAACAGAAAACATTCAGTACTTC. The chain combines TRBV29-1 with TRBJ2-4; D unresolved. CDR3 length equals 12 residues. Between the trimmed V and J ends, which lost 6 bases and 5 bases, there was a span of 11 bases. Germline V gives CDR1 SQVTM, CDR2 ANQGSEA.

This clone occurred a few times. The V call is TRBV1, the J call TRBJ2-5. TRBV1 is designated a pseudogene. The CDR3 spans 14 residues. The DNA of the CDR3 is TGCGCCAGCAGCCAAAGACAGGGAGGGGAGACCCAGTACTTC. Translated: CASSQRQGGETQYF.

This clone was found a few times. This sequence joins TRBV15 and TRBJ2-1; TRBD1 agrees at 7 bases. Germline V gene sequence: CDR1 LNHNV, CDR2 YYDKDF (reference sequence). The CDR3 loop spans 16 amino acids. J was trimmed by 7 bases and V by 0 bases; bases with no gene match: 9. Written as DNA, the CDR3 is TGTGCCACCAGCAGAGATCTGGAGACAGGGATTAATGAGCAGTTCTTC. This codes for CATSRDLETGINEQFF.

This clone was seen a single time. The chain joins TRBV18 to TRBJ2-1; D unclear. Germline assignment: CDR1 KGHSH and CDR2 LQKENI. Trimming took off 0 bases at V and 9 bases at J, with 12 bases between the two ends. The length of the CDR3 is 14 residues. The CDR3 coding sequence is TGTGCCAGCTCACCACCTGCGACTTCCACTGAGCAGTTCTTC. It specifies CASSPPATSTEQFF.

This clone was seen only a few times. The CDR3 reads CASSPLAGANTGELFF. The CDR3 nucleotides read TGTGCCAGCAGCCCCCTGGCGGGCGCGAACACCGGGGAGCTGTTTTTT. The chain joins TRBV9 to TRBJ2-2; D perhaps matches TRBD2 (5 bases). In germline, CDR1 is SGDLS, CDR2 YYNGEE. This CDR3 has 16 amino acids. The V end was cut by 4 bases, the J end by 0 bases, with 13 bases between.

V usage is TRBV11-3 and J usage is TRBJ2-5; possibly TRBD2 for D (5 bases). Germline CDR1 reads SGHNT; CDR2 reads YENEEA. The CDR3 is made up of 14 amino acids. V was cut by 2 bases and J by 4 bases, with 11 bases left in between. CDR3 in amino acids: CASSLRARGETQYF. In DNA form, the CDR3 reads TGTGCCAGCAGCTTAAGAGCCCGGGGAGAGACCCAGTACTTC. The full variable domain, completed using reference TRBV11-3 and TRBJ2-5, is EAGVVQSPRYKIIEKKQPVAFWCNPISGHNTLYWYLQNLGQGPELLIRYENEEAVDDSQLPKDRFSAERLKGVDSTLKIQPAELGDSAVYLCASSLRARGETQYFGPGTRLLVL.

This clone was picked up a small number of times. This CDR3 is CASSFTDGGNIQYF. DNA for the CDR3: TGTGCCAGCAGCTTTACGGACGGTGGGAACATTCAGTACTTC. The chain has TRBV11-3 and TRBJ2-4; D not resolved. The germline gives CDR1 SGHNT, CDR2 YENEEA. The CDR3 loop spans 14 amino acids. Trimming shortened V by 3 bases and J by 7 bases, and 13 bases separated the two germline ends.

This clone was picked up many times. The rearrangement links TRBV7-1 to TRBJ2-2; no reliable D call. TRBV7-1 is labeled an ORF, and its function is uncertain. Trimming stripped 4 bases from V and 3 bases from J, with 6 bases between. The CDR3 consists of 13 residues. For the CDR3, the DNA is TGTGCCAGCAGCTTAATGTACACCGGGGAGCTGTTTTTT. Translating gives CASSLMYTGELFF.

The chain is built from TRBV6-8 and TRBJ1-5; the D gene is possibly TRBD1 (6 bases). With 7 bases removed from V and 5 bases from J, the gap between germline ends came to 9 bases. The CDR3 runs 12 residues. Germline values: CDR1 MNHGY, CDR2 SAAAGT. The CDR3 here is CASTTGHQPQHF. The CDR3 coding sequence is TGTGCCAGCACAACAGGGCATCAGCCCCAGCATTTT.

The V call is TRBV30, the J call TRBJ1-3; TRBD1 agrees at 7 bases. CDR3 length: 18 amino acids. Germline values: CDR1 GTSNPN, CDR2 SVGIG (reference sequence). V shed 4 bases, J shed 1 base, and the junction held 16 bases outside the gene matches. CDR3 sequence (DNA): TGTGCCTGGATTCTCGGCCCGACAGGGACGAGGTCTGGAAACACCATATATTTT. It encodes CAWILGPTGTRSGNTIYF.

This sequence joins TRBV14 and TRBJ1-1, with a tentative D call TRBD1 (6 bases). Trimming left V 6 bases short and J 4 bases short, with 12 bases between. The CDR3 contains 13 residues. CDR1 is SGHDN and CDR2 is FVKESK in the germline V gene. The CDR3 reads CASSSQGPTEAFF. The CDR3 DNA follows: TGTGCCAGCAGTTCACAGGGACCCACTGAAGCTTTCTTT.

The CDR3 region has the DNA TGTGCCAGCAGGAAGGAACCAAGACAGGGGACTTACGAGCAGTACTTC. Residues: CASRKEPRQGTYEQYF. The chain joins TRBV6-8 to TRBJ2-7, with 8 bases fitting TRBD1. After removal of 6 bases from V and 4 bases from J, the junction contained 14 bases not matched to a gene. This CDR3 has 16 residues. The germline V gene encodes CDR1 MNHGY and CDR2 SAAAGT.

In nucleotides, the CDR3 is TGTGCTAGTGGTTTGTCGCGGGGGGGCCTTTTCGCAGATACGCAGTATTTT. Translating it yields CASGLSRGGLFADTQYF. The rearrangement uses TRBV12-5 and TRBJ2-3; 9 positions match TRBD2. Germline CDR1 reads LGHNT; CDR2 reads FRNRAP. The junction had 10 bases not matched to a gene; V was cut back by 2 bases and J by 4 bases. The CDR3 covers 17 residues.

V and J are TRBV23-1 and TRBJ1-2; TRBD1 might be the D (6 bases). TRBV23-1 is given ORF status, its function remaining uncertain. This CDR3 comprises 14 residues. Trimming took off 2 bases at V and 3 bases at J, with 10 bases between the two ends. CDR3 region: CASSQLQGHYGYTF. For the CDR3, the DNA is TGCGCCAGCAGTCAACTACAGGGACACTATGGCTACACCTTC.

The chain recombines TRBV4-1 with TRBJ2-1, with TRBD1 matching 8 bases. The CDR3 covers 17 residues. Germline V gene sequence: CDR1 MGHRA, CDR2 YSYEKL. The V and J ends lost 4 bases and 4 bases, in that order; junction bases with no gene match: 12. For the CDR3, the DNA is TGCGCCAGCAGCCGCGTTTCCGGGACAGGTGGATACAATGAGCAGTTCTTC. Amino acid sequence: CASSRVSGTGGYNEQFF.

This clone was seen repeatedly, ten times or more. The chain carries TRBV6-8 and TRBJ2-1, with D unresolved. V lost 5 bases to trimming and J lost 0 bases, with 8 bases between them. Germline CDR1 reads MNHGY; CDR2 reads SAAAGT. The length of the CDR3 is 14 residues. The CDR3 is CASSRHFSYNEQFF. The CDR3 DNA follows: TGTGCCAGCAGTCGACACTTCTCCTACAATGAGCAGTTCTTC.

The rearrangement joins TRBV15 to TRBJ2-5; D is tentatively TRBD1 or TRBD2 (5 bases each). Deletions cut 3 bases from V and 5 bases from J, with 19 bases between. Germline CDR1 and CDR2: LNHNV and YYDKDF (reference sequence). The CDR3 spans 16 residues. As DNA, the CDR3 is TGTGCCACCAGCAGGCCGCCGGGGCCTAGGCAGGAGACCCAGTACTTC. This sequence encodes CATSRPPGPRQETQYF.

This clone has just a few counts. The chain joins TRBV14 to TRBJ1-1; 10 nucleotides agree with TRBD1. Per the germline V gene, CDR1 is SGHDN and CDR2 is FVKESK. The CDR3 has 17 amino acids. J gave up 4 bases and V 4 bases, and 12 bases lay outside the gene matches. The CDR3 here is CASSRRDRGFGGTEAFF. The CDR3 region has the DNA TGTGCCAGCAGCCGGAGGGACAGGGGCTTTGGGGGCACTGAAGCTTTCTTT. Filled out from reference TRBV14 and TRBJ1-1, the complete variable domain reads EAGVTQFPSHSVIEKGQTVTLRCDPISGHDNLYWYRRVMGKEIKFLLHFVKESKQDESGMPNNRFLAERTGGTYSTLKVQPAELEDSGVYFCASSRRDRGFGGTEAFFGQGTRLTVV.

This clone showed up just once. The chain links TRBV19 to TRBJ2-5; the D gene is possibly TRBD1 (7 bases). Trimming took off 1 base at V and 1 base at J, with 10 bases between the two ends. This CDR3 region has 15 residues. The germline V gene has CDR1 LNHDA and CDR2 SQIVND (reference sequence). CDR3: CASSIGGTVQETQYF. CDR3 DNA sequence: TGTGCCAGTAGTATAGGCGGGACAGTCCAAGAGACCCAGTACTTC.

The CDR3 here is CASSSGWSGNEQFF. Written as DNA, the CDR3 is TGTGCCAGCAGCTCAGGCTGGTCAGGGAATGAGCAGTTCTTC. The V and J genes are TRBV11-3 and TRBJ2-1; possible D gene TRBD1, 5 bases. CDR1 and CDR2 (germline): SGHNT, YENEEA. The CDR3 extends over 14 amino acids. V gave up 4 bases and J gave up 7 bases, with 14 bases separating them.